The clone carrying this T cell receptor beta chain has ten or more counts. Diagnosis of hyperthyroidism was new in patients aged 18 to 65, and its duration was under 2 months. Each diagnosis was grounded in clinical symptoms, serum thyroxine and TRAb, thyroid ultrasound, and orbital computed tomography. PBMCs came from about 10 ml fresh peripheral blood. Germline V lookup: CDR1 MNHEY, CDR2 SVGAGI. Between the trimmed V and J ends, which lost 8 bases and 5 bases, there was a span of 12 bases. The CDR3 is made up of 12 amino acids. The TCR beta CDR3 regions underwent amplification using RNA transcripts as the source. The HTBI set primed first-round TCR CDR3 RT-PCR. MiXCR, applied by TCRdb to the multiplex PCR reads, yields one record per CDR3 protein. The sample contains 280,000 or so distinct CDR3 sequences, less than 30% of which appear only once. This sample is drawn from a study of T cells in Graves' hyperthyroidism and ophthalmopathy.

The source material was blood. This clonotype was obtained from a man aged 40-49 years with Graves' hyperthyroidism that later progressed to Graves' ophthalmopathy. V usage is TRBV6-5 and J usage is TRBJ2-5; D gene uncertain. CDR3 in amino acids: CASGSGKETQYF. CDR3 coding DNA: TGTGCCAGCGGGTCGGGCAAGGAGACCCAGTACTTC.